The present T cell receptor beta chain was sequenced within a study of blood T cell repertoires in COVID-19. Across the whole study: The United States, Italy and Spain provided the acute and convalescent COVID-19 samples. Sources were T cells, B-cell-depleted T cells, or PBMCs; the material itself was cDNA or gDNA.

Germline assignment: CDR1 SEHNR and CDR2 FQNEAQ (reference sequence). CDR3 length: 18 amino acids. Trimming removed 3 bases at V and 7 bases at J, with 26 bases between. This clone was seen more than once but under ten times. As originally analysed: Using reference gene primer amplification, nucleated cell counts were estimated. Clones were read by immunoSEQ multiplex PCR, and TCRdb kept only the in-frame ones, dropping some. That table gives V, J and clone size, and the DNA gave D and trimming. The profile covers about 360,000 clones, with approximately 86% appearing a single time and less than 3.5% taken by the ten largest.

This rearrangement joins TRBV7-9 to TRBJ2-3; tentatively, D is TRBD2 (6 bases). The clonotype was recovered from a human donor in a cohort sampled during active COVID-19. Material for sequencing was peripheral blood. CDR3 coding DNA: TGTGCCAGCAGCTTTTTTCTCACCCAGAGGGATGGGGGGAATACGCAGTATTTT. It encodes CASSFFLTQRDGGNTQYF.